This T cell receptor (beta chain) was documented in a study of blood T cell repertoires in COVID-19. As for the study in general: In each case, the material was cDNA or gDNA derived from T cells, B-cell-depleted T cells, or PBMCs.

Seattle patients were enrolled while actively infected and followed longitudinally. Per the original data handling: Researchers report that nucleated cell counts were estimated from reference gene primer amplification. The repertoire was sequenced with immunoSEQ multiplex PCR; TCRdb's copy has only in-frame clones and lacks some. V, J and clone size are taken as reported in that table, and D and trimming were inferred from the DNA itself. The sample includes about 220,000 clones, approximately 85% of them seen just once. The CDR3 consists of 17 residues. Germline CDR1 is SNHLY and CDR2 is FYNNEI. J was trimmed by 1 base and V by 4 bases; bases with no gene match: 8.

The source of this sequence is a woman in her 70s with COVID-19, enrolled during active disease. Material: peripheral blood. V and J are TRBV2 and TRBJ2-3, with 10 bases aligning to TRBD1. CDR3 nucleotide sequence: TGTGCCAGCAGTGGGTCAACGACAGGGGGCGGCACAGATACGCAGTATTTT. Translated: CASSGSTTGGGTDTQYF.